The rows below give T cell receptor beta chains drawn from one sample of a study of cytomegalovirus exposure and HLA in healthy donors. TCRdb's table, derived via immunoSEQ multiplex PCR, lists solely in-frame clones and lacks some. This specimen shows about 130,000 clones; the ten leading clones hold roughly 1.7%. Sequencing was carried out using PBMCs. These receptors originate from a man younger than 35 in good health and CMV-seronegative. Each CDR3 is given without its conserved first and last residue.

>TRBV6-1
ASRLGRVLNTEAF
>TRBV30
AWSPGYEQY
>TRBV27
ASKRGQGLDHNEQF
>TRBV11-3
ASSLTGGSYEQY
>TRBV29-1
SVETDRSSYNEQF
>TRBV7-9
ASSLVEQGPYH
>TRBV18
ASSPREAYEQY
>TRBV10-3
AISESEGVQETQY
>TRBV30
AWSVLRLAGESGEQY
>TRBV4-3
ASSQDAGGSTEAF
>TRBV28
ASSGRRILSGNTIY
>TRBV28
ASSLQENTEAF
>TRBV28
ASSLGGVNEKLF
>TRBV5-1
ASSLSSSRGYEQY
>TRBV28
ASSSIAWQETQY
>TRBV28
ASGEGLAGVFSYEQY
>TRBV7-8
ASSYHRDRAGLKPQH
>TRBV9
ASSVDNPSTDTQY
>TRBV6-5
ASSYTGQIYEQY
>TRBV2
ASGLTTAYGYT
>TRBV9
ASSGEKGTPGFEQY
>TRBV28
ASSDPGQGVQQPQH
>TRBV5-1
ASSLSRGRSYEQY
>TRBV7-2
ASSPAAGQNSPLH
>TRBV18
ASYPGPNEKLF
>TRBV27
ASSLPGVQPQH
>TRBV7-9
ASSLVQTSEDTQY
>TRBV6-6
ASSPGGTQY
>TRBV19
ASSIPDRGAYGYT
>TRBV30
ACRTGPEKPQH
>TRBV6-1
ASSEFPSQNEKLF
>TRBV9
ASSARRSSYNEQF
>TRBV5-1
ASSLARATTEAF
>TRBV19
ASSSGGFTGELF
>TRBV15
ATSRGQADYGYT
>TRBV28
ASSPWTGGFEQY
>TRBV29-1
SVLPGHYARGSYNEQF
>TRBV7-9
ASSLGGNYGYT
>TRBV11-1
ASSPGGPTINSPLH
>TRBV19
ASSIDRTDTQY
>TRBV10-3
AISEGSDEQF